What follows are 4 T cell receptor beta chains derived from one specimen sequenced in a study of human T cells and chemical hapten exposure. TCRdb analysed the RACE reads with MiXCR anew, one entry per CDR3 protein. The profile shows around 380,000 distinct CDR3 sequences, approximately 5% of them singletons. Time point indicated: pre-sensitization, week 0. Treatment in this sample: therapeutic diphenylcyclopropenone sensitization with weekly scalp DPC. The sequences come from whole blood, collected in connection with sensitization to the hapten diphenylcyclopropenone (DPC). These receptors were collected from a woman aged 18-30 years with alopecia areata. Some clones in this sample may be carry-over from other donors' samples.

The chain is built from TRBV6-5 and TRBJ1-6, with TRBD1 matching 7 bases. This CDR3 is built from 12 residues. Trimming removed 6 bases from V and 7 bases from J; junction bases left unmatched: 0. CDR1 and CDR2 (germline): MNHEY, SVGAGI. CDR3 DNA sequence: TGTGCCAGCAGGGACAGGAATTCACCCCTCCACTTT. Translated: CASRDRNSPLHF.

This clonotype was detected a few times. The chain links TRBV3-1 to TRBJ2-1; D is perhaps TRBD1 (5 bases). Trimming pared 3 bases from V and 12 bases from J, leaving 18 bases between. Germline V gene data show CDR1 as LGHDT and CDR2 as YNNKEL (reference sequence). The CDR3 runs 14 residues. As DNA, the CDR3 is TGTGCCAGCAGCCAGGTTACAACAGGTACGGGGCAGTTCTTC. Protein sequence: CASSQVTTGTGQFF.

V is TRBV29-1 and J is TRBJ1-2; D remains unclear. This CDR3 is 12 amino acids long. V was pared by 2 bases and J by 3 bases, with 7 bases between. Germline lookup yields CDR1 SQVTM and CDR2 ANQGSEA. The CDR3 bases are TGCAGCGTTGAACCGGCACACTATGGCTACACCTTC. It codes for CSVEPAHYGYTF. Combining the CDR3 with reference TRBV29-1 and TRBJ1-2 gives the whole variable domain SAVISQKPSRDICQRGTSLTIQCQVDSQVTMMFWYRQQPGQSLTLIATANQGSEATYESGFVIDKFPISRPNLTFSTLTVSNMSPEDSSIYLCSVEPAHYGYTFGSGTRLTVV.

The V call is TRBV11-1, the J call TRBJ2-5, with 7 bases aligning to TRBD1. The CDR3 covers 15 residues. Per the germline V gene, CDR1 is SGHAT and CDR2 is FQDESV (reference sequence). The J segment lost 3 bases and the V segment lost 2 bases, leaving 6 bases of the junction unmatched. This chain's CDR3 is CASSLSPGQKETQYF. The CDR3 nucleotides are TGTGCCAGCAGCTTATCCCCGGGACAGAAAGAGACCCAGTACTTC. The variable domain in full, completed from reference TRBV11-1 and TRBJ2-5, reads EAEVAQSPRYKITEKSQAVAFWCDPISGHATLYWYRQILGQGPELLVQFQDESVVDDSQLPKDRFSAERLKGVDSTLKIQPAELGDSAMYLCASSLSPGQKETQYFGPGTRLLVL.